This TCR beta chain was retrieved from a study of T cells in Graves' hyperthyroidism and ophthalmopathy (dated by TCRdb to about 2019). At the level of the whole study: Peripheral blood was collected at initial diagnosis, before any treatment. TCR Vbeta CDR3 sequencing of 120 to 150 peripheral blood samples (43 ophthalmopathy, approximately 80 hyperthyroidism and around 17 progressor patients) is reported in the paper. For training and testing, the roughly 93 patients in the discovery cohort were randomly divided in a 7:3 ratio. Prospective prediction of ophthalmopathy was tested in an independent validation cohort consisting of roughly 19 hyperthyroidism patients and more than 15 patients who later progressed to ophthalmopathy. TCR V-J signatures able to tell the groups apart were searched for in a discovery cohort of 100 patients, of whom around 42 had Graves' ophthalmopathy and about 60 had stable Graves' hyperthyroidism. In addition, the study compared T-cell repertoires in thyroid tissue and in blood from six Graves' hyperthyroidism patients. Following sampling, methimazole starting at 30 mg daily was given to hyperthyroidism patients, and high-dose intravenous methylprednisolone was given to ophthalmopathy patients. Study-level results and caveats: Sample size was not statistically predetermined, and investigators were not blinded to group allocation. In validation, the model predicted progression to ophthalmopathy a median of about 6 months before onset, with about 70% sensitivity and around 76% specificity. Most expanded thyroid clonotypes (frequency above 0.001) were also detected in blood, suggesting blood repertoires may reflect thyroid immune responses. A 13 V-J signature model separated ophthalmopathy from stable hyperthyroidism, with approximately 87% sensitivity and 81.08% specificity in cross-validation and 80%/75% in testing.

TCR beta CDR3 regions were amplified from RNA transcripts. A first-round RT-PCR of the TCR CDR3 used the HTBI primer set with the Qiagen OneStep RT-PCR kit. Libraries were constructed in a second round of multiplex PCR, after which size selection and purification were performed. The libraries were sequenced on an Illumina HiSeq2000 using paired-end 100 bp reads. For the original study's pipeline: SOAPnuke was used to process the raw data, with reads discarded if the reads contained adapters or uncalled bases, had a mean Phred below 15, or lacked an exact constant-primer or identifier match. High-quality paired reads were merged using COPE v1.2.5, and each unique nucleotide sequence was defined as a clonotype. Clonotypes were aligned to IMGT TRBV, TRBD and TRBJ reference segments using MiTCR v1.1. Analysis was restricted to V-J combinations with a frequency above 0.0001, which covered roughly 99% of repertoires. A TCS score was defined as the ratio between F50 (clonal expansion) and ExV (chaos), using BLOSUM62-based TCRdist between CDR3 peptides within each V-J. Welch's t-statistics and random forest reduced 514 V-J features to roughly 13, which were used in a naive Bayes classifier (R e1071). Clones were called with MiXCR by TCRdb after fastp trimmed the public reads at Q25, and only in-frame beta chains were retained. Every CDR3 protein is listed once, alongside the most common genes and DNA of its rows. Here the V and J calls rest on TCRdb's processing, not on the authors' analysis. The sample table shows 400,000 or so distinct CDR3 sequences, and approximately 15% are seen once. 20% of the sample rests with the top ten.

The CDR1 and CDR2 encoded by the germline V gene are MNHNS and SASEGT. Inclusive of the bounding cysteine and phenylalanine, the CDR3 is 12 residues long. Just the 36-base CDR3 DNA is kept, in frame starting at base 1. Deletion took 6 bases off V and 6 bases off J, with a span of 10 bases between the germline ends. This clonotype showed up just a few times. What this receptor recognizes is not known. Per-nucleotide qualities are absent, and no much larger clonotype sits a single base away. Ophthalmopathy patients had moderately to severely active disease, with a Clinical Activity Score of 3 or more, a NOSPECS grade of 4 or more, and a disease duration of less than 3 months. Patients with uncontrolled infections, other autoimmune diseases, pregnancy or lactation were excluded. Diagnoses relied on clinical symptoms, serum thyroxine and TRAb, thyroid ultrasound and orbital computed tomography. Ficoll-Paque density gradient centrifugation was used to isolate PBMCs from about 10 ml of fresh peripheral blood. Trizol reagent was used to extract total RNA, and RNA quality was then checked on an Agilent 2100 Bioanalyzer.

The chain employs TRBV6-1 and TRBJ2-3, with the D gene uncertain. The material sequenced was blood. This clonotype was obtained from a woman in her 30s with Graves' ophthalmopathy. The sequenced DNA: TGTGCCAGCAGCTCTCTGCCGGATACGCAGTATTTT. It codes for CASSSLPDTQYF.